This T cell receptor (beta chain) was obtained from a study of blood T cells in healthy people across ages. Whole-study findings and limits: In the absence of known donor CMV status, changes in expanded clonotypes were possibly confounded. Long-lived and aged donors differed, with more naive CD4+ cells and higher diversity in the long-lived.

CDR1 and CDR2 (germline): LGHNA, YSLEER. This CDR3 is built from 15 residues. Trimming left V 0 bases short and J 2 bases short, with 9 bases between. In its sample, this clonotype was seen many times. Its target is not known. Next came a second PCR, run for roughly 6 to 11 cycles, which used a sample-barcoded 5' primer along with a J-beta primer mix. CDR3-containing paired-end reads numbering at least 2.5 million came from each sample. A single record per CDR3 protein comes from TCRdb applying MiXCR to the 5' RACE reads. The sample contains about 1.1 million distinct CDR3 sequences, around two fifths of which appear only once. Healthy Caucasian individuals from Russia aged about 6 to 95 were enrolled as donors.

The chain joins TRBV4-3 to TRBJ2-3; D call uncertain. This clonotype was sampled from a man aged 18 to 29 in good health. Sequenced: blood. DNA of the CDR3: TGCGCCAGCAGCCAAGACGGCTACTACACAGATACGCAGTATTTT. Its translation: CASSQDGYYTDTQYF.